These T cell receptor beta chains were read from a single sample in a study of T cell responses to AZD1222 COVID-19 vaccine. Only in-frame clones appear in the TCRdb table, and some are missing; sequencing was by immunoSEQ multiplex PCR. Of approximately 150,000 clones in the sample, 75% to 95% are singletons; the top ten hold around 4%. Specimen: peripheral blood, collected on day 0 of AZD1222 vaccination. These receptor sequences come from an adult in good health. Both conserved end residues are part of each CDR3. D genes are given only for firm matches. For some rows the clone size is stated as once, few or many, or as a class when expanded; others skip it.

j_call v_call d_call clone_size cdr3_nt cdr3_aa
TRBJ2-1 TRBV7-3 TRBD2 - TGTGCCAGCAGCTTACGTGGACTAGCGGGTGGTGAGCAGTTCTTC CASSLRGLAGGEQFF
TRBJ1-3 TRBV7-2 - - TGTGCCAGCAGCGAAAATACGGGAGGAAACACCATATATTTT CASSENTGGNTIYF
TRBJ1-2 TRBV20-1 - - TGCAGTGCTTCGGCACACACTGGCTACACCTTC CSASAHTGYTF
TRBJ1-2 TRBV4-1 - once TGCGCCAGCAGCCACGGCCGGGGCCCGGACTATGGCTACACCTTC CASSHGRGPDYGYTF
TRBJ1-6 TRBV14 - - TGTGCCAGCAGGTCGGGCGTAGAAGGCTCACCCCTCCACTTT CASRSGVEGSPLHF
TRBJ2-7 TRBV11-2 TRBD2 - TGTGCCAGCAGGCCCGGGTCTAGCGGGATTGAAGAGCAGTACTTC CASRPGSSGIEEQYF
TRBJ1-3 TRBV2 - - TGTGCCAGCAAGGCAGGGGCTGGAAACACCATATATTTT CASKAGAGNTIYF
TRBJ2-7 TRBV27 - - TGTGCCAGCAGTTTATCGGGGTACTCCTACGAGCAGTACTTC CASSLSGYSYEQYF
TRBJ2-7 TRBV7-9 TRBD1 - TGTGCCAGCAGCTCCCGGGACAGGAACTACGAGCAGTACTTC CASSSRDRNYEQYF
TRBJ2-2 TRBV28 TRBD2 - TGTGCCAGCAGGCGATCCGGAGTAGCGGGATCTCAGAGCGGGGAGCTGTTTTTT CASRRSGVAGSQSGELFF
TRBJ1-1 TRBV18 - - TGTGCCAGCTCACTCGCGCAGGTAATGAACACTGAAGCTTTCTTT CASSLAQVMNTEAFF
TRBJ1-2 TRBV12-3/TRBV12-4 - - TGTGCCAGCAGCAGTTCAGTTTATGGCTACACCTTC CASSSSVYGYTF
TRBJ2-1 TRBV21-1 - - TGTGCCAGCAGCCGACTAGCGGGAGCCGATCGGTCCCCCCACAATGAGCAGTTCTTC CASSRLAGADRSPHNEQFF
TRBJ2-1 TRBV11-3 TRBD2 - TGTGCCAGCAGCCGGACTAGCGGGAACAATGAGCAGTTCTTC CASSRTSGNNEQFF
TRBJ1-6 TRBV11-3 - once TGTGCCAGCAGCTTAGGGACCTTCGGGCTCGATAATTCACCCCTCCACTTT CASSLGTFGLDNSPLHF
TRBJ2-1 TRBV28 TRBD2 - TGTGCCAGCAGTCCCGGCTCAGCGGGAAATCACGATGAGCAGTTCTTC CASSPGSAGNHDEQFF